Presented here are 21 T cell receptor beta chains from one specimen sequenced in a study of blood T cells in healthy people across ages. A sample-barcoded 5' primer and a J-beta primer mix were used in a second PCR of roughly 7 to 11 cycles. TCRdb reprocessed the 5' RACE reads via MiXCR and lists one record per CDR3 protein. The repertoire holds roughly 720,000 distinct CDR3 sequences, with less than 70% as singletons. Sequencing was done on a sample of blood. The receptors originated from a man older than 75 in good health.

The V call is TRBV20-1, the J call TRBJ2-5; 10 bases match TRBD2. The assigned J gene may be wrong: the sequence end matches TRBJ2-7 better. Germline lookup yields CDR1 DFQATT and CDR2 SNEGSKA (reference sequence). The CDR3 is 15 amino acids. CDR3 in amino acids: CSAPDSGGSSYEQYF. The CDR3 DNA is TGCAGTGCTCCTGATAGCGGGGGGAGCTCCTACGAGCAGTACTTC.

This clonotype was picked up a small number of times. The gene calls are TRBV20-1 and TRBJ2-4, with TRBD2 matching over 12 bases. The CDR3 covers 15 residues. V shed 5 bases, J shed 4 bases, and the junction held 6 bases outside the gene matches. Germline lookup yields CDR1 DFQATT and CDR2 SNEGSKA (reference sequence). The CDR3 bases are TGCAGTGCTGGAAGGACTAGCGGGACGAAAAACATTCAGTACTTC. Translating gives CSAGRTSGTKNIQYF.

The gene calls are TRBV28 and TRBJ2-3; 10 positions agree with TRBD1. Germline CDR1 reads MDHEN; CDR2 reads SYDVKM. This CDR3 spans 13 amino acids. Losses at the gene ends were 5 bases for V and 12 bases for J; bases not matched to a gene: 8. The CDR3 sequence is CASSLGQGVSQYF. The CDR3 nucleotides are TGTGCCAGCAGTCTCGGACAGGGGGTCAGTCAGTATTTT.

CDR3 DNA: TGTGCCAGCAGTCCAGCGGGAGTAAGCGAGCAGTACTTC. Its translation is CASSPAGVSEQYF. The J gene is TRBJ2-7, the V gene TRBV11-2, with TRBD2 matching 8 bases. The junction had 7 bases not matched to a gene; V was cut back by 6 bases and J by 6 bases. Germline CDR1 and CDR2: SGHAT and FQNNGV. The CDR3 extends over 13 amino acids.

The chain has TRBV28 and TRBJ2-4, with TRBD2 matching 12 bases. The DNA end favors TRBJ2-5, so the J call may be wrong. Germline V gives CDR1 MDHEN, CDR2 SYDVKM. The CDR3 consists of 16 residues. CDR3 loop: CASSLLTSGGTETQYF. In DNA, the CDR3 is TGTGCCAGCAGTTTATTAACTAGCGGGGGGACAGAGACCCAGTACTTC.

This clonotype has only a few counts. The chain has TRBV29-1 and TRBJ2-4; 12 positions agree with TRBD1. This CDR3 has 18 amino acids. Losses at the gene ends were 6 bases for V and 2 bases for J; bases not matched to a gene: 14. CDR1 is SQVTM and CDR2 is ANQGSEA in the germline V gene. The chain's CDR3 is CSVLGGTGGVETKNIQYF. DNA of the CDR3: TGCAGCGTATTGGGAGGGACAGGGGGCGTCGAGACCAAAAACATTCAGTACTTC.

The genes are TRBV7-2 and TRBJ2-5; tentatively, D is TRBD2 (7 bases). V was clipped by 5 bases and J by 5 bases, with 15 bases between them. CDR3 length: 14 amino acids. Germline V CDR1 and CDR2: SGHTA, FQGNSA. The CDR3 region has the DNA TGTGCCAGCAGCCTACCGCGGGGGCTGGAGACCCAGTACTTC. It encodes CASSLPRGLETQYF. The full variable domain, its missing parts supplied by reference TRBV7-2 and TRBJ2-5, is GAGVSQSPSNKVTEKGKDVELRCDPISGHTALYWYRQSLGQGLEFLIYFQGNSAPDKSGLPSDRFSAERTGGSVSTLTIQRTQQEDSAVYLCASSLPRGLETQYFGPGTRLLVL.

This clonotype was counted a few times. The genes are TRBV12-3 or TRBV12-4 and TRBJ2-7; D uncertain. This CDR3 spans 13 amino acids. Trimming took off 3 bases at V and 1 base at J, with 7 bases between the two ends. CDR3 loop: CASSFHGSYEQYF. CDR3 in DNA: TGTGCCAGCAGTTTCCACGGTTCCTACGAGCAGTACTTC.

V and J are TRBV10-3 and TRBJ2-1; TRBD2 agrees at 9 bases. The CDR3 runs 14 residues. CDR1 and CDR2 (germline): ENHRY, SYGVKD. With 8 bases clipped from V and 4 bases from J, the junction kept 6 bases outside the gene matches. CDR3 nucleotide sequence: TGTGCCATCGAGGCTAGCGGGACGTACAATGAGCAGTTCTTC. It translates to CAIEASGTYNEQFF.

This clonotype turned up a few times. The DNA of the CDR3 is TGTGCCAGCAGTCAGGGGGCGAGGGAGGAGCAGTACTTC. Translating gives CASSQGAREEQYF. This chain links TRBV28 with TRBJ2-7; TRBD1 aligns across 8 bases. The length of the CDR3 is 13 residues. Per germline, CDR1 MDHEN and CDR2 SYDVKM. V lost 5 bases and J lost 7; bases outside the gene matches: 7.

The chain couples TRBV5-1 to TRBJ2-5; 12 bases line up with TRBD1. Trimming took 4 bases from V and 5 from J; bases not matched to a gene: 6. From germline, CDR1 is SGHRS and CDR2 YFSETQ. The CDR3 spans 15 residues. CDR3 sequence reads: CASSRGTGGRETQYF. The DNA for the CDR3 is TGCGCCAGCAGCCGTGGGACAGGGGGCCGGGAGACCCAGTACTTC. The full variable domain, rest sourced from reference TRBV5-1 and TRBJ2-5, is KAGVTQTPRYLIKTRGQQVTLSCSPISGHRSVSWYQQTPGQGLQFLFEYFSETQRNKGNFPGRFSGRQFSNSRSEMNVSTLELGDSALYLCASSRGTGGRETQYFGPGTRLLVL.

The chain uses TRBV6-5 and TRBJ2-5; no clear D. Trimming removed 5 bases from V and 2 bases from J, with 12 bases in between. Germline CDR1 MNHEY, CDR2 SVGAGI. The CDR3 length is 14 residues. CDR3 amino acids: CASSKTGRQETQYF. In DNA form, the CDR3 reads TGTGCCAGCAGTAAAACCGGCCGGCAAGAGACCCAGTACTTC.

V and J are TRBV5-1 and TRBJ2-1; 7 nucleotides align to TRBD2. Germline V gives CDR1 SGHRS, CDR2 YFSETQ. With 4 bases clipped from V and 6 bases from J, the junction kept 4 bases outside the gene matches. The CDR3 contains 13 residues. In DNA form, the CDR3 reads TGCGCCAGCAGCATGGGAGGGAGCAATGAGCAGTTCTTC. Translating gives CASSMGGSNEQFF.

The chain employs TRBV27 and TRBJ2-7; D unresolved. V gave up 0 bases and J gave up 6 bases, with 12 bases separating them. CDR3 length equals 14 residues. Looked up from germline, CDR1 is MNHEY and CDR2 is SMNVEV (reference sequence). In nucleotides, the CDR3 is TGTGCCAGCAGTTTATCGTCGGCGAGTGTCGAGCAGTACTTC. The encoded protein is CASSLSSASVEQYF.

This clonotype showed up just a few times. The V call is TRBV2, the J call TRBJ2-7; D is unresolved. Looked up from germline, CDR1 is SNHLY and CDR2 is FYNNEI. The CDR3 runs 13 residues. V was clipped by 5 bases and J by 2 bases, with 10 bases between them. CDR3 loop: CASSRGDTYEQYF. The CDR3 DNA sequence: TGTGCCAGCAGTCGAGGCGATACCTACGAGCAGTACTTC.

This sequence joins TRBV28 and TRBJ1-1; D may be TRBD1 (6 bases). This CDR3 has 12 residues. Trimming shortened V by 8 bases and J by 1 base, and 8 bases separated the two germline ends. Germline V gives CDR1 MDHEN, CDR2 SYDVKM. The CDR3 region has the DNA TGTGCCAGCGGGGGGCAGAACACTGAAGCTTTCTTT. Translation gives CASGGQNTEAFF.

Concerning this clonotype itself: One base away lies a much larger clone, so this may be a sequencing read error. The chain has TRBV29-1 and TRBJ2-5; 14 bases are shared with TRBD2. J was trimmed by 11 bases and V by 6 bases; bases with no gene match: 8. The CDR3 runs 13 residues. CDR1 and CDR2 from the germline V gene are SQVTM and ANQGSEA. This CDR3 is CSVLTSGRAEQYF. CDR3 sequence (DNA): TGCAGCGTATTGACTAGCGGGAGGGCTGAGCAGTACTTC.

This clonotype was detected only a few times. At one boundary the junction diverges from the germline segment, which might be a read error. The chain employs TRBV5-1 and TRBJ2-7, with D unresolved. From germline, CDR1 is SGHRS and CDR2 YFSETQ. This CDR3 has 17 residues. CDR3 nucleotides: TGCGCCAGCAGTTTGGCCCCCCTCATTCGAGCCCCCTACGAGCAGTACTTC. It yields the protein CASSLAPLIRAPYEQYF.

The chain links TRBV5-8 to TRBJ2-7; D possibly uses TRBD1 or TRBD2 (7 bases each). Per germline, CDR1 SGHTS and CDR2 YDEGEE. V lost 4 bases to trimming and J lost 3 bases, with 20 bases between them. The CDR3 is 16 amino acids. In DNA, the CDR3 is TGTGCCAGCAGCCAGGGGGGGCAGGTACGATTCTACGAGCAGTACTTC. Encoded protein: CASSQGGQVRFYEQYF.

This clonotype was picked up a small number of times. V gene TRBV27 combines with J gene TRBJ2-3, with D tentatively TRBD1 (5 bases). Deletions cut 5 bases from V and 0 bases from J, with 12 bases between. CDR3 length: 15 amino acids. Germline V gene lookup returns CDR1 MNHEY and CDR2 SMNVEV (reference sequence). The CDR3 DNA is TGTGCCAGCAGTGCGTTTACAGGTAGCACAGATACGCAGTATTTT. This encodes CASSAFTGSTDTQYF.

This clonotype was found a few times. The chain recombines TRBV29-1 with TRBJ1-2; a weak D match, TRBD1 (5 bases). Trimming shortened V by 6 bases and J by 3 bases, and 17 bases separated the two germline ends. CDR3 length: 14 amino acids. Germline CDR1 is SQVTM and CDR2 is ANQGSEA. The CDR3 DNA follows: TGCAGCGTCCCATTCTCGGGGGGGGACTATGGCTACACCTTC. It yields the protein CSVPFSGGDYGYTF.